This TCR beta chain came from a study of T cells in Graves' hyperthyroidism and ophthalmopathy. Study context: Peripheral blood specimens were obtained at initial diagnosis, prior to any treatment.

Note on this clonotype: A much larger clone lies a single base off, so this may be a read error.

Participants, patients aged 18 to 65, had newly diagnosed hyperthyroidism with a duration under 2 months. Lactation, pregnancy, other autoimmune disease or uncontrolled infection excluded patients. Template material for amplifying TCR beta CDR3 regions consisted of RNA transcripts. The HTBI primer set was used in a first-round RT-PCR of the TCR CDR3. TCRdb reanalysed the multiplex PCR reads using MiXCR and keeps one entry per CDR3 protein. This sample carries 300,000 to 350,000 distinct CDR3 sequences, approximately 15% of them seen once, and the ten largest clones take 20% to 25%. This CDR3 is built from 14 residues. V was clipped by 6 bases and J by 5 bases; unmatched bases: 7.

Material for sequencing was blood. The J gene is TRBJ2-5, the V gene TRBV12-3 or TRBV12-4; 9 nucleotides agree with TRBD1. The clonotype originates from a woman aged 25-40 years with Graves' hyperthyroidism. Written as DNA, the CDR3 is TGTGCCAGCAGGGAAACAGGGGGCGGGGAGACCCAGTACTTC. Protein sequence: CASRETGGGETQYF.